This T cell receptor (beta chain) was obtained from a study of low-dose radiotherapy and immunotherapy resistance in tumors. Study information: Per fraction, Cohort 1 was given 0.5 Gy every 2 weeks, for a total of 6.5 Gy. Cohort 2, a group dosed every two weeks at 1 Gy per fraction, received 13 Gy in total over 26 weeks. Each patient was administered nivolumab intravenously at 240 mg, which was a flat dose, every two weeks, along with intravenous ipilimumab at 1 mg/kg every six weeks. Treatment included intravenous cyclophosphamide dosed at 200 mg/m2 every two weeks, one day before radiation and immunotherapy.

Both TCRalpha and TCRbeta chains were reverse transcribed with V-gene-specific primers. Amplification, which lasted roughly 22 PCR cycles, used a constant-region primer and V-primer adapter to amplify TCRs. Using its own MiXCR run on the reads, TCRdb lists one record per CDR3 protein. Of almost 45,000 distinct CDR3 sequences detected, approximately 26% appear once; the ten largest clones hold roughly a tenth. This CDR3 spans 13 amino acids. In germline, CDR1 is SGHAT, CDR2 FQNNGV. The V end lost 1 base, the J end lost 8 bases, and 11 bases lay between the germline ends. Specified time point: after trial treatment. Treatment indicated: LDRT plus nivolumab, ipilimumab, low-dose cyclophosphamide and aspirin (RACIN trial).

The V gene is TRBV11-2, the J gene TRBJ1-1, with D uncertain. The input for sequencing was PBMCs, taken after low-dose radiotherapy plus immunotherapy. The clonotype originates from a male donor with prostate cancer. The CDR3 sequence is CASSLGGATEAFF. The DNA for the CDR3 is TGTGCCAGCAGCTTAGGAGGAGCAACCGAAGCTTTCTTT.